Listed here are 4 T cell receptor beta chains from one sample, sequenced in a study of blood T cell repertoires in COVID-19 (dated by TCRdb to 2018 to 2020). Library creation used the immunoSEQ multiplex PCR assay. TCRdb carries this immuneACCESS record with in-frame sequences only. Its versions omit some clonotypes, under half of them owing to an unresolved V gene in the studies checked, with the rest unexplained. The sample yields roughly 240,000 clones; 86% were counted once. Of the sample, about 3.1% falls within the top ten clones. Sequenced sample: peripheral blood. These receptors all come from a young woman who had recovered from COVID-19.

The CDR3 loop is CACLRTEAFF. DNA for the CDR3: TGTGCCTGCTTAAGGACAGAAGCTTTCTTT. The V and J genes are TRBV30 and TRBJ1-1; D perhaps matches TRBD1 (5 bases). V was pared by 6 bases and J by 8 bases, with 10 bases between. The CDR3 length is 10 residues. Looked up from germline, CDR1 is GTSNPN and CDR2 is SVGIG (reference sequence).

This chain links TRBV18 with TRBJ1-1, with D possibly matching TRBD1 (6 bases). The CDR3 sequence is 14 residues long. Trimming stripped 1 base from V and 7 bases from J, with 13 bases between. Germline lookup yields CDR1 KGHSH and CDR2 LQKENI. Here the CDR3 reads CASSPLPGELEAFF. In DNA form, the CDR3 reads TGTGCCAGCTCACCACTCCCAGGGGAACTTGAAGCTTTCTTT.

This rearrangement joins TRBV5-5 to TRBJ2-1; 7 bases align to TRBD1. The J segment lost 7 bases and the V segment lost 4 bases, leaving 14 bases of the junction unmatched. From germline, CDR1 is SGHKS and CDR2 YYEKEE (reference sequence). CDR3 length equals 16 residues. In DNA form, the CDR3 reads TGTGCCAGCAGCCTCAGGCGACAGGGCCCCTTGAATGAGCAGTTCTTC. Translating it yields CASSLRRQGPLNEQFF.

V is TRBV21-1 and J is TRBJ2-7; TRBD2, the table's D call, was not compared with the DNA. TRBV21-1 is a listed pseudogene. The CDR3 is made up of 16 amino acids. As DNA, the CDR3 is TGTGCCAGCAACAGCCCGGACCCGGGGGGGGACCACGAGCAGTACTTC. Translation gives CASNSPDPGGDHEQYF.